The 13 T cell receptor beta chains in this list originate from one sample, sequenced in a study of identical twins (dated by TCRdb to the mid-2010s). The method was 5' RACE. The run used an Illumina HiSeq 2000. TCRdb reran the public reads through fastp at Q25 and MiXCR, keeping productive beta chains. Duplicate CDR3 protein sequences are folded into a single record with the most common DNA and genes. The sample contains roughly 630,000 distinct CDR3 sequences, 7.1% of them found a single time. The ten largest account for over 1.5% of the sample. These data were also filed under a second study, of yellow fever vaccine responses in identical twins.

Sequencing input: PBMCs. The receptors here all came from a woman aged 18-29 years in good health.

The CDR3 nucleotides are TGCGCCAGCAGCGAAACCACTGGGACAGGTCACTCCGATGAGCAGTTCTTC. Its protein is CASSETTGTGHSDEQFF. This chain joins TRBV5-1 and TRBJ2-1; 8 bases fit TRBD1. The length of the CDR3 is 17 residues. CDR1 is SGHRS, CDR2 YFSETQ, per germline. Germline trimming cut 4 bases from V and 8 bases from J; bases unmatched to any gene: 17.

This clonotype was counted only a few times. This sequence joins TRBV27 and TRBJ2-3; TRBD2 might be the D (6 bases). Germline-derived CDR1 and CDR2 are MNHEY and SMNVEV (reference sequence). Trimming shortened V by 1 base and J by 0 bases, and 11 bases separated the two germline ends. The CDR3 sequence is 16 residues long. The CDR3 coding sequence is TGTGCCAGCAGTTTATTACGGGGGTTTAGCACAGATACGCAGTATTTT. Amino acids: CASSLLRGFSTDTQYF.

The V gene is TRBV10-3, the J gene TRBJ2-1, with 12 bases matching TRBD2. Losses at the gene ends were 2 bases for V and 7 bases for J; bases not matched to a gene: 0. Germline V CDR1 and CDR2: ENHRY, SYGVKD. This CDR3 is 14 amino acids long. The CDR3 spells CAISEGTSGNEQFF. In nucleotides, the CDR3 is TGTGCCATCAGTGAGGGGACTAGCGGGAATGAGCAGTTCTTC.

The chain's CDR3 is CASSPWTSGRFYEQFF. CDR3 DNA sequence: TGTGCCAGCAGCCCTTGGACTAGCGGGAGGTTCTATGAGCAGTTCTTC. The gene calls are TRBV14 and TRBJ2-1; 14 positions agree with TRBD2. Germline values: CDR1 SGHDN, CDR2 FVKESK. The V gene end was trimmed by 4 bases and the J gene end by 8 bases; junction bases not matched to a gene: 7. The CDR3 consists of 16 residues.

This clonotype was counted at least ten times. This chain's CDR3 is CASSLTGTANYGYTF. The CDR3 bases are TGCGCCAGCAGCTTAACCGGGACGGCTAACTATGGCTACACCTTC. The chain is built from TRBV5-1 and TRBJ1-2; maybe TRBD1 (5 bases). The CDR3 is 15 residues long. Trimming removed 2 bases at V and 0 bases at J, with 11 bases between. Germline CDR1 reads SGHRS; CDR2 reads YFSETQ.

A few counts support this clonotype. This chain connects TRBV7-3 to TRBJ2-2; 8 bases are a match to TRBD2. Germline V lookup: CDR1 SGHTA, CDR2 FQGTGA. The CDR3 has 13 residues. After removal of 5 bases from V and 6 bases from J, the junction contained 2 bases not matched to a gene. CDR3 sequence reads: CASSVAGPGELFF. DNA of the CDR3: TGTGCCAGCAGCGTAGCGGGGCCCGGGGAGCTGTTTTTT.

The CDR3 protein is CASSPFPGGDSYNEQFF. The CDR3 DNA is TGTGCCAGCAGCCCCTTCCCCGGCGGAGATTCCTACAATGAGCAGTTCTTC. V usage is TRBV7-7 and J usage is TRBJ2-1; D remains unclear. There are 17 residues in the CDR3. V was cut by 5 bases and J by 1 base, with 18 bases left in between. The germline V gene has CDR1 SSHAT and CDR2 FNYEAQ (reference sequence). Complete variable domain (other parts from reference TRBV7-7 and TRBJ2-1): GAGVSQSPRYKVTKRGQDVTLRCDPISSHATLYWYQQALGQGPEFLTYFNYEAQPDKSGLPSDRFSAERPEGSISTLTIQRTEQRDSAMYRCASSPFPGGDSYNEQFFGPGTRLTVL.

The genes are TRBV12-3 or TRBV12-4 and TRBJ2-1, with D possibly being TRBD1 (6 bases). The CDR3 extends over 13 amino acids. Trimming took 5 bases from V and 3 from J, leaving 8 bases between them. CDR3 amino acids: CASSHRDYNEQFF. As DNA, the CDR3 is TGTGCCAGCAGTCACAGGGACTACAATGAGCAGTTCTTC.

V usage is TRBV12-3 or TRBV12-4 and J usage is TRBJ2-3; the D is unclear. Trimming took off 5 bases at V and 6 bases at J, with 9 bases between the two ends. The CDR3 runs to 12 residues. This chain's CDR3 is CASSPDADTQYF. Written as DNA, the CDR3 is TGTGCCAGCAGTCCAGACGCCGATACGCAGTATTTT.

This clonotype has only a few counts. CDR3 region: CSASRVDHEQFF. The CDR3 DNA is TGCAGTGCTAGTAGAGTAGACCATGAGCAGTTCTTC. The chain recombines TRBV20-1 with TRBJ2-1, with D unclear. V shed 3 bases and J shed 8 bases, with 11 bases lying between them. Germline CDR1 DFQATT, CDR2 SNEGSKA (reference sequence). This CDR3 is built from 12 residues.

This clonotype has only a few counts. V gene TRBV4-1 combines with J gene TRBJ1-5, with D uncertain. The V end lost 1 base, the J end lost 3 bases, and 7 bases lay between the germline ends. Germline V lookup: CDR1 MGHRA, CDR2 YSYEKL. This CDR3 has 14 amino acids. CDR3 protein: CASSQASYNQPQHF. CDR3 nucleotide sequence: TGCGCCAGCAGCCAAGCCAGTTACAATCAGCCCCAGCATTTT.

This clonotype appeared many times. V is TRBV7-9 and J is TRBJ1-1; possibly TRBD1 for D (6 bases). The CDR3 spans 14 residues. Looked up from germline, CDR1 is SEHNR and CDR2 is FQNEAQ (reference sequence). The V gene lost 4 bases and the J gene lost 4 bases, with 13 bases spanning the gap. CDR3 DNA sequence: TGTGCCAGCAGCTCTAGGGGGGGGCTCACTGAAGCTTTCTTT. Translation: CASSSRGGLTEAFF.

J is TRBJ1-1 and V is TRBV25-1; 9 positions agree with TRBD1. From germline, CDR1 is MGHDK and CDR2 SYGVNS. After removal of 4 bases from V and 1 base from J, the junction contained 4 bases not matched to a gene. This CDR3 has 15 residues. The DNA of the CDR3 is TGTGCCAGCAGTGCGGGACAGGGTGAGAACACTGAAGCTTTCTTT. Its protein is CASSAGQGENTEAFF.